In its sample, the clone carrying this T cell receptor (beta chain) was seen a few times. Its specificity is unknown. Busulfan-fludarabine conditioning, marrow transplant, and cyclophosphamide on days +3 and +4 were administered. This entry belongs to a study of T cells after posttransplantation cyclophosphamide. Findings of the study overall: TRB overlap between skin or GI tissue T cells and blood was limited. Recipient CMV seropositivity and CMV reactivation strongly tracked TRB clonality.

Assay: immunoSEQ multiplex PCR; the TCRdb copy retains only in-frame clones and omits some. The table has 4,000 to 4,500 clones, over 65% seen once. The CDR3 is 19 amino acids. V gave up 3 bases and J gave up 1 base; unmatched junction bases: 12. Germline CDR1 is SGHNT and CDR2 is YENEEA. This chain joins TRBV11-3 and TRBJ2-3, with TRBD2 matching 11 bases. Source: PBMCs, taken after allogeneic stem cell transplant with posttransplant cyclophosphamide. This TCR derives from a male patient aged 40 to 50 who received an allogeneic stem cell transplant from a related donor, was CMV-positive, and had acute and chronic GVHD. Some T cells may arise from the graft donor. CDR3 sequence: CASSFSETSGIWGTDTQYF. DNA for the CDR3: TGTGCCAGCAGCTTCTCCGAGACTAGCGGGATTTGGGGCACAGATACGCAGTATTTT.